The 2 T cell receptor beta chains listed next were all sequenced from one sample in a study of OX40 agonist ivuxolimab in advanced cancers. To prepare the library, the immunoSEQ multiplex PCR assay was applied. In TCRdb, the immuneACCESS table is reduced to in-frame sequences with V and J assigned. These tables do not hold every clone; where another copy was compared, an unresolved V gene accounts for under half, and the others remain unexplained. Here the sample has around 30,000 clones; about 89% occur a single time. The ten largest clones represent more than 9% of the sample. Here the sequenced sample was CD4+ or CD8+ T cells sorted from blood, taken in a trial of the OX40 agonist ivuxolimab. These receptors came from an adult with an advanced solid tumor such as melanoma, head and neck, liver or kidney cancer.

This chain connects TRBV10-3 to TRBJ1-3; D remains unclear. Trimming took 4 bases from V and 2 from J, leaving 18 bases between them. The CDR3 is made up of 17 amino acids. The germline V gene encodes CDR1 ENHRY and CDR2 SYGVKD. In DNA, the CDR3 is TGTGCCATCAGTGCCGCCCTTGGGTCCCCAACTGGAAACACCATATATTTT. Translated: CAISAALGSPTGNTIYF.

The genes are TRBV7-3 and TRBJ1-6; no reliable D call. V was pared by 1 base and J by 5 bases, with 9 bases between. The CDR3 runs to 15 residues. Germline-derived CDR1 and CDR2 are SGHTA and FQGTGA. The CDR3, as DNA: TGTGCCAGCAGCTTAAGTCAGCTAGATAATTCACCCCTCCACTTT. Its translation is CASSLSQLDNSPLHF.